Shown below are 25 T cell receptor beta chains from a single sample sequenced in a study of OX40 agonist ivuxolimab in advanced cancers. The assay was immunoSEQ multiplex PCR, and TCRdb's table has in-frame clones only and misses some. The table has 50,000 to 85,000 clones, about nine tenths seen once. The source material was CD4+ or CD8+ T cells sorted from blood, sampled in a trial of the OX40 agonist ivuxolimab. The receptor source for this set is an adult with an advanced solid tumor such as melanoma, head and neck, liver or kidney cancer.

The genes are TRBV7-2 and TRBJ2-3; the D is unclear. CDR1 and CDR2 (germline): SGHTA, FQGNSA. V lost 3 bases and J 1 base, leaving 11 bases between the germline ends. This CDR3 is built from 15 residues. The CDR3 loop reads CASSFALPGTDTQYF. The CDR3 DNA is TGTGCCAGCAGCTTCGCGTTACCGGGCACAGATACGCAGTATTTT.

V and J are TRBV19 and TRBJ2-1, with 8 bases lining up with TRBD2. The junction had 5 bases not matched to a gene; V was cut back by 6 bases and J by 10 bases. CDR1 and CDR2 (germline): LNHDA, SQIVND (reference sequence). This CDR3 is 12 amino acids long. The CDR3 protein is CASSLAGREQFF. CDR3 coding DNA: TGTGCCAGTAGCCTAGCGGGCCGGGAGCAGTTCTTC.

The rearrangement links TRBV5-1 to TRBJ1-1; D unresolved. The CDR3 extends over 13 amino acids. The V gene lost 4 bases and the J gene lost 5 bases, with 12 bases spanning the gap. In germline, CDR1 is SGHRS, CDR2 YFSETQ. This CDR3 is CASSPDGRTEAFF. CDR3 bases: TGCGCCAGCAGCCCCGACGGAAGAACTGAAGCTTTCTTT. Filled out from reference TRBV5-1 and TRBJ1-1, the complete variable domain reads KAGVTQTPRYLIKTRGQQVTLSCSPISGHRSVSWYQQTPGQGLQFLFEYFSETQRNKGNFPGRFSGRQFSNSRSEMNVSTLELGDSALYLCASSPDGRTEAFFGQGTRLTVV.

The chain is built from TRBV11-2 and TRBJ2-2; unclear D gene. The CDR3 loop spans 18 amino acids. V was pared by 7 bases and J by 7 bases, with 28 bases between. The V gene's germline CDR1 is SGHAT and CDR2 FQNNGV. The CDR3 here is CASTSLVVRKILGGELFF. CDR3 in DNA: TGTGCCAGCACCAGCTTAGTAGTCAGAAAGATACTGGGCGGGGAGCTGTTTTTT.

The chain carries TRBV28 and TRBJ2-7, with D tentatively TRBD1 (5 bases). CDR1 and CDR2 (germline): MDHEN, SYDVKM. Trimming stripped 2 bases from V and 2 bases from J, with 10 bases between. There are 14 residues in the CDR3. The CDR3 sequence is CASSLPGYTYEQYF. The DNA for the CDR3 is TGTGCCAGCAGTTTACCAGGGTACACCTACGAGCAGTACTTC.

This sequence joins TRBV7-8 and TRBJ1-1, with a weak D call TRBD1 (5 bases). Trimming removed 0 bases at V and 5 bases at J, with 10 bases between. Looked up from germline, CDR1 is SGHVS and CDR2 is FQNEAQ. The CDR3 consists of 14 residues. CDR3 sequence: CASSLAQGRTEAFF. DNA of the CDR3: TGTGCCAGCAGCTTAGCGCAGGGAAGGACTGAAGCTTTCTTT. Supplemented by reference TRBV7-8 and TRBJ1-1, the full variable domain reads GAGVSQSPRYKVAKRGQDVALRCDPISGHVSLFWYQQALGQGPEFLTYFQNEAQLDKSGLPSDRFFAERPEGSVSTLKIQRTQQEDSAVYLCASSLAQGRTEAFFGQGTRLTVV.

CDR3 DNA sequence: TGTGCCAGCAGTTACAAGGGAATGAACACTGAAGCTTTCTTT. Protein product: CASSYKGMNTEAFF. The rearrangement joins TRBV6-5 to TRBJ1-1; D gene ambiguous. The CDR3 has 14 residues. V shed 2 bases and J shed 0 bases, with 7 bases lying between them. Per germline, CDR1 MNHEY and CDR2 SVGAGI.

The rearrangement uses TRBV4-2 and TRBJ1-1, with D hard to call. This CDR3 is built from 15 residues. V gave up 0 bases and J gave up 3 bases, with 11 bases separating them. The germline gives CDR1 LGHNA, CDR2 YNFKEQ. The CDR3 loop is CASSQDLVEHTEAFF. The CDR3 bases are TGTGCCAGCAGCCAAGACTTGGTCGAGCACACTGAAGCTTTCTTT.

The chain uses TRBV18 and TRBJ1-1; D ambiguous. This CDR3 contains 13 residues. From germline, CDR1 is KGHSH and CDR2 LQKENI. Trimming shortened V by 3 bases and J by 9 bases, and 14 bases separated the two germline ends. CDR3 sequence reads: CASSPPTQEKAFF. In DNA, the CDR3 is TGTGCCAGCTCACCTCCCACCCAGGAGAAAGCTTTCTTT.

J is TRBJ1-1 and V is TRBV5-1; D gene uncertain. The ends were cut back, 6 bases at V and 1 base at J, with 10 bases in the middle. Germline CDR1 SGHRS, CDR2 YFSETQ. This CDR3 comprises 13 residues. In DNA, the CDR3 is TGCGCCAGCATGGACGGAGGGAACACTGAAGCTTTCTTT. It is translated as CASMDGGNTEAFF.

The CDR3 sequence is CAISGLAGGPGNEQFF. The DNA of the CDR3 is TGTGCCATCAGTGGACTAGCGGGAGGGCCAGGCAATGAGCAGTTCTTC. The chain couples TRBV10-3 to TRBJ2-1, with 14 bases that match TRBD2. With 4 bases clipped from V and 6 bases from J, the junction kept 5 bases outside the gene matches. The CDR3 has 16 residues. Germline V lookup: CDR1 ENHRY, CDR2 SYGVKD.

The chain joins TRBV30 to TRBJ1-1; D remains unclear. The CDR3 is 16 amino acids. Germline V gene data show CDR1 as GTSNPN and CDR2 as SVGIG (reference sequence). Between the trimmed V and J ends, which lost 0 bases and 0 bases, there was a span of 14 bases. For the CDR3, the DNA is TGTGCCTGGAGTGTACGAGGCCGCCCCGTGAACACTGAAGCTTTCTTT. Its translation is CAWSVRGRPVNTEAFF.

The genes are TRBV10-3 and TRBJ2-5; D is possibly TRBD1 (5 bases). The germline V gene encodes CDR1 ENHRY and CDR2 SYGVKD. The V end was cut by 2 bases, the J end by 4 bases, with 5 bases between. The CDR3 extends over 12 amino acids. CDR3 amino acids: CAISERGETQYF. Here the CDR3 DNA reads TGTGCCATCAGTGAGAGGGGAGAGACCCAGTACTTC.

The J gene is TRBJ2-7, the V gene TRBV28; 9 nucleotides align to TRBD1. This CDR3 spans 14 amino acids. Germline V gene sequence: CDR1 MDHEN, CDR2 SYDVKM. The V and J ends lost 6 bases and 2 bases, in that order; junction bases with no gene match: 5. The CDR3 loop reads CASRRQGDTYEQYF. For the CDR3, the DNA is TGTGCCAGCAGAAGACAGGGGGATACCTACGAGCAGTACTTC. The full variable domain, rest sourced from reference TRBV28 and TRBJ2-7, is DVKVTQSSRYLVKRTGEKVFLECVQDMDHENMFWYRQDPGLGLRLIYFSYDVKMKEKGDIPEGYSVSREKKERFSLILESASTNQTSMYLCASRRQGDTYEQYFGPGTRLTVT.

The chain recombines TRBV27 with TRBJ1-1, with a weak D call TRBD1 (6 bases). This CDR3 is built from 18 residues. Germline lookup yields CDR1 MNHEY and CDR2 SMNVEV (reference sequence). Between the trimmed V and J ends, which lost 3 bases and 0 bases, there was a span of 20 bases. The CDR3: CASSLKGHRGTMNTEAFF. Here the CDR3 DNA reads TGTGCCAGCAGTTTGAAGGGACACCGGGGGACCATGAACACTGAAGCTTTCTTT.

In DNA, the CDR3 is TGTGCCAGCTCTTTCGGGGCTAATCAGCCCCAGCATTTT. Translated: CASSFGANQPQHF. This chain connects TRBV27 to TRBJ1-5; maybe TRBD1 (5 bases). CDR3 size: 13 residues. Germline values: CDR1 MNHEY, CDR2 SMNVEV (reference sequence). V was clipped by 8 bases and J by 4 bases, with 12 bases between them.

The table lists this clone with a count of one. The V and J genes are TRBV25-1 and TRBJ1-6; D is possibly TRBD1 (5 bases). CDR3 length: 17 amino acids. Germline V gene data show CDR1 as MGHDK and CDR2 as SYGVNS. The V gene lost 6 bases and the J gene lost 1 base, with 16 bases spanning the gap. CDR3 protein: CASSEAGVGSYNSPLHF. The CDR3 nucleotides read TGTGCCAGCAGCGAGGCGGGGGTCGGTTCCTATAATTCACCCCTCCACTTT.

The CDR3 nucleotides are TGTGCCAGCAGCTTAGGCGCTCAAAGGAACGAGCAGTACTTC. Its translation: CASSLGAQRNEQYF. V and J are TRBV5-4 and TRBJ2-7, with D uncertain. CDR1 and CDR2 from the germline V gene are SGHNT and YYREEE (reference sequence). This CDR3 spans 14 amino acids. Trimming removed 2 bases at V and 5 bases at J, with 14 bases between.

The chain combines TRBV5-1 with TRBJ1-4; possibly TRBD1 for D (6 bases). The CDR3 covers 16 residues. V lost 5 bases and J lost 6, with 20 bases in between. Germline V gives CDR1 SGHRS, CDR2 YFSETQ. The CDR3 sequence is CASSHTGLPADEKLFF. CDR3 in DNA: TGCGCCAGCAGTCACACAGGGTTACCCGCGGATGAAAAACTGTTTTTT.

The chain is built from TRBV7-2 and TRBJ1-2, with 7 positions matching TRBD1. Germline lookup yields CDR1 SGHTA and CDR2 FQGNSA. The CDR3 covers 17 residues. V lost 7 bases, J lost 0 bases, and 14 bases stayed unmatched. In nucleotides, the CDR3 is TGTGCCAGCACCGAAACCGGGACAGCCATTGCTAACTATGGCTACACCTTC. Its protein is CASTETGTAIANYGYTF.

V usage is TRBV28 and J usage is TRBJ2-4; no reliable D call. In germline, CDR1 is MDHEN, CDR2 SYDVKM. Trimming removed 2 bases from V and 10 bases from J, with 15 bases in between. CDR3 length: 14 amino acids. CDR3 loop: CASSLGRKEVIQYF. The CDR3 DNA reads TGTGCCAGCAGTTTAGGTAGGAAAGAGGTTATTCAGTACTTC.

The CDR3 reads CASSLGYRGNTEAFF. The CDR3 region has the DNA TGTGCCAGCAGCCTAGGTTATAGGGGGAACACTGAAGCTTTCTTT. This chain connects TRBV9 to TRBJ1-1; a possible D gene is TRBD1 (5 bases). Germline V lookup: CDR1 SGDLS, CDR2 YYNGEE. The CDR3 has 15 residues. V lost 4 bases and J lost 1, with 14 bases in between.

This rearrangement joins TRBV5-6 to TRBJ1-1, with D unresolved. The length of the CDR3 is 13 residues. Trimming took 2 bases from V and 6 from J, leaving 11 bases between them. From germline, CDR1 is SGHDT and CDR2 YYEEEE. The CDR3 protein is CASSFPSGPEAFF. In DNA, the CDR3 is TGTGCCAGCAGCTTTCCCTCTGGTCCTGAAGCTTTCTTT.

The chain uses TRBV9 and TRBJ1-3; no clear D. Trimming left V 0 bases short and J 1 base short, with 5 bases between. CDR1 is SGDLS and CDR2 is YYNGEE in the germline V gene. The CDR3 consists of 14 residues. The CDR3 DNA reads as TGTGCCAGCAGCGTAGAGGGTTCTGGAAACACCATATATTTT. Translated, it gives CASSVEGSGNTIYF. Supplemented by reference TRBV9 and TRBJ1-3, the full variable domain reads DSGVTQTPKHLITATGQRVTLRCSPRSGDLSVYWYQQSLDQGLQFLIQYYNGEERAKGNILERFSAQQFPDLHSELNLSSLELGDSALYFCASSVEGSGNTIYFGEGSWLTVV.

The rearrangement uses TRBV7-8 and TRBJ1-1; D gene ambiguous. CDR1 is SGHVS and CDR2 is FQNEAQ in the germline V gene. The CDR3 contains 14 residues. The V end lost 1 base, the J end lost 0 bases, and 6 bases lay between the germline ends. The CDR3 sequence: CASSLDKLNTEAFF. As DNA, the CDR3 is TGTGCCAGCAGCTTAGACAAACTGAACACTGAAGCTTTCTTT.